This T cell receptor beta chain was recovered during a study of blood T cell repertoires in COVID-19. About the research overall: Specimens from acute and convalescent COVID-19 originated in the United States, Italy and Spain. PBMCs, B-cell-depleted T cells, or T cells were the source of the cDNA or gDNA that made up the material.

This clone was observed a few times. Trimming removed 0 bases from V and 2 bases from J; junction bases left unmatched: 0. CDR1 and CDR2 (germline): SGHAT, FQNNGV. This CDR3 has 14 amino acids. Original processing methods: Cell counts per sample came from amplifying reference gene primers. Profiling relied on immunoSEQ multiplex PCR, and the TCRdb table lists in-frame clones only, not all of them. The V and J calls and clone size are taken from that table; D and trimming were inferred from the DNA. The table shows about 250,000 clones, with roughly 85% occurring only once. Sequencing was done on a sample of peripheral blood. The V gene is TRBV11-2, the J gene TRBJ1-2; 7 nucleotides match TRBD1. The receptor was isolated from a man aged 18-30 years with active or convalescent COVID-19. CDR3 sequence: CASSLDRGNYGYTF. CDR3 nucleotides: TGTGCCAGCAGCTTAGACAGGGGGAACTATGGCTACACCTTC. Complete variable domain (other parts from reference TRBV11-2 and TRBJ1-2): EAGVAQSPRYKIIEKRQSVAFWCNPISGHATLYWYQQILGQGPKLLIQFQNNGVVDDSQLPKDRFSAERLKGVDSTLKIQPAKLEDSAVYLCASSLDRGNYGYTFGSGTRLTVV.